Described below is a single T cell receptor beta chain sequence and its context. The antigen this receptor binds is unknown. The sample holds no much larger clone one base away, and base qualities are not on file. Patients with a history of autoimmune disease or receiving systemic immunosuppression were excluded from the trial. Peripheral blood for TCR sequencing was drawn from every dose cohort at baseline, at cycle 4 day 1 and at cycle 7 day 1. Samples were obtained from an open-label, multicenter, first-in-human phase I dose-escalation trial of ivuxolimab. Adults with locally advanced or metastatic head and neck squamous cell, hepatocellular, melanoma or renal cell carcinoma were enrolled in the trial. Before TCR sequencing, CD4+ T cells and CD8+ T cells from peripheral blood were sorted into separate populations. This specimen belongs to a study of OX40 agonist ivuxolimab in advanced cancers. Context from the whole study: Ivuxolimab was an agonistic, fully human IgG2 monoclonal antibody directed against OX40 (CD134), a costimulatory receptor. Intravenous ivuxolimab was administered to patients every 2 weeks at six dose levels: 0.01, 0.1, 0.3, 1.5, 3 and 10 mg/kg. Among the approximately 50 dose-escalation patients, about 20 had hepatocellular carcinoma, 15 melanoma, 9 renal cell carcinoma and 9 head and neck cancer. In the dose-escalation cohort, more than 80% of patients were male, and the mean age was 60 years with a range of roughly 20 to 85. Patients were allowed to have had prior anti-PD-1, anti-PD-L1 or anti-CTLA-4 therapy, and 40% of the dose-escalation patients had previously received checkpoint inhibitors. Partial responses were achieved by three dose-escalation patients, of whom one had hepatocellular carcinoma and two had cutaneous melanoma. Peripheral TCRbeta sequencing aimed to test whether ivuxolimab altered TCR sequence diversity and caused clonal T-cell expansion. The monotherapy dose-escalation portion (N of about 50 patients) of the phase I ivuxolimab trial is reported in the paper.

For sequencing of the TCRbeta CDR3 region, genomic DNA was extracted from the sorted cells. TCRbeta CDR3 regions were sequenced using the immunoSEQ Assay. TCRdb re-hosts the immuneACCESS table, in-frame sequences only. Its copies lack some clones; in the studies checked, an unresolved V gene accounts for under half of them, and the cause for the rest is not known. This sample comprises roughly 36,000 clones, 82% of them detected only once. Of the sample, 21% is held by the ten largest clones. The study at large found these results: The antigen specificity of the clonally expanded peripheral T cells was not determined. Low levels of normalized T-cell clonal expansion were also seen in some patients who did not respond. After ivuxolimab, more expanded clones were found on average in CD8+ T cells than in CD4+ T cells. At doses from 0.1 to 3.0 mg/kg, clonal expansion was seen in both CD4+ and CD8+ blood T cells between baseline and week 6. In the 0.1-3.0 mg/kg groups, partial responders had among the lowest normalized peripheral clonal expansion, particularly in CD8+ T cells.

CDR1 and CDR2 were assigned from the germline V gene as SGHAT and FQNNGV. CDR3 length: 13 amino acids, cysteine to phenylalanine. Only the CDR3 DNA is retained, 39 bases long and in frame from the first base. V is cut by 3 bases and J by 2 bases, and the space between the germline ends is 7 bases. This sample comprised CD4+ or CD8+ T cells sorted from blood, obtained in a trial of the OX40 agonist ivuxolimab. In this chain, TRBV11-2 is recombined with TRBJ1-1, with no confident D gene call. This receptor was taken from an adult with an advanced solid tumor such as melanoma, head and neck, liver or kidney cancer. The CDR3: CASSFNGNTEAFF. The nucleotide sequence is TGTGCCAGCAGCTTTAATGGCAACACTGAAGCTTTCTTT.